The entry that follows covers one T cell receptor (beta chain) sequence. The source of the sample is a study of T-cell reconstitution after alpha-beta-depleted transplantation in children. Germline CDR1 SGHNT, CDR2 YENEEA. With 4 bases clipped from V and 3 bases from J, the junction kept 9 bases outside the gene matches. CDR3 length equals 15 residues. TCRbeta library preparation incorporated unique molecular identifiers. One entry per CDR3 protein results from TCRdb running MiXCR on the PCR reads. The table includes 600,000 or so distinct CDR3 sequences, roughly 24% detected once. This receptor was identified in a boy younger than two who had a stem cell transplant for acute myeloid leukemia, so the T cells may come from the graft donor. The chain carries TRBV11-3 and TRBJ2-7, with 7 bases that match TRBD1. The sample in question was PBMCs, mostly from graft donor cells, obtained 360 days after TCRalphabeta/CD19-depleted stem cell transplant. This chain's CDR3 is CASSSVRTGLYEQYF. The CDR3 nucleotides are TGTGCCAGCAGCTCGGTCAGGACAGGACTCTACGAGCAGTACTTC.